This T cell receptor (beta chain) is drawn from a study of T cells in Graves' hyperthyroidism and ophthalmopathy. RNA transcripts gave rise to amplified TCR beta CDR3 regions. Carried out on the TCR CDR3, a first-round RT-PCR used the HTBI primer set. In TCRdb, the multiplex PCR reads were re-called with MiXCR into one record per CDR3 protein. The data hold approximately 720,000 distinct CDR3 sequences, with under 20% observed a single time. This clonotype has ten or more counts. The CDR3 is 16 amino acids. V dropped 4 bases and J dropped 1; count of bases not matched to a gene: 6. CDR1 is LGHDT and CDR2 is YNNKEL in the germline V gene (reference sequence).

The sequence was obtained from a woman aged 45-60 years with Graves' hyperthyroidism that later progressed to Graves' ophthalmopathy. V usage is TRBV3-1 and J usage is TRBJ1-1; 10 positions match TRBD1. The sample taken for sequencing was blood. The CDR3 loop is CASSPRDRGSNTEAFF. The CDR3 DNA reads as TGTGCCAGCAGCCCCCGGGACAGGGGTTCGAACACTGAAGCTTTCTTT.